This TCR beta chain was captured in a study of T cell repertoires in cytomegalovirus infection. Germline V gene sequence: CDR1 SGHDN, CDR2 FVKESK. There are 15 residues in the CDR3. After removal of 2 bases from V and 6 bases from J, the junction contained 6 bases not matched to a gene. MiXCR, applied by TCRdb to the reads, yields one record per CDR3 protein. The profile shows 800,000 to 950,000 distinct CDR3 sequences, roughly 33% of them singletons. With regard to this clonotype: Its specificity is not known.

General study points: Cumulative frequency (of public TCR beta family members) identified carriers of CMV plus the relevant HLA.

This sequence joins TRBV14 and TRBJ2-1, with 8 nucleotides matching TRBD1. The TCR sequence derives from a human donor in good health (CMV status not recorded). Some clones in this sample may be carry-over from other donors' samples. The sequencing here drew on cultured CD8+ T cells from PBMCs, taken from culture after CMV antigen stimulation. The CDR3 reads CASSQRGQAINEQFF. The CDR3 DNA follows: TGTGCCAGCAGCCAAAGGGGACAGGCAATCAATGAGCAGTTCTTC. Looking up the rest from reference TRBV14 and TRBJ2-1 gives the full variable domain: EAGVTQFPSHSVIEKGQTVTLRCDPISGHDNLYWYRRVMGKEIKFLLHFVKESKQDESGMPNNRFLAERTGGTYSTLKVQPAELEDSGVYFCASSQRGQAINEQFFGPGTRLTVL.